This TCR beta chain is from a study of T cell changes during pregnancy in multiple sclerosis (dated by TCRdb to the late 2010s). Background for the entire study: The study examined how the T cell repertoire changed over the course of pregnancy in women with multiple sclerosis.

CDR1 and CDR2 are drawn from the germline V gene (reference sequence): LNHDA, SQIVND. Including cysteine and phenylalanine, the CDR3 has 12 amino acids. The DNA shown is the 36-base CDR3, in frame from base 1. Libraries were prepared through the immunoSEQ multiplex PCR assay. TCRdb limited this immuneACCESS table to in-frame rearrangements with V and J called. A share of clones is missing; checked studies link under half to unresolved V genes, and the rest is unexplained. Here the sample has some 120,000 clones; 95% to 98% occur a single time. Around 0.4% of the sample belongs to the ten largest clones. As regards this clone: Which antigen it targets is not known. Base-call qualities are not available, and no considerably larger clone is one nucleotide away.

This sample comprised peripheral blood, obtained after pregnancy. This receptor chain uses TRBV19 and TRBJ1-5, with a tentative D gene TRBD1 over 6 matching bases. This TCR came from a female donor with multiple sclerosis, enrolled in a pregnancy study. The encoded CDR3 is CGTGTGNQPQHF. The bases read TGTGGCACAGGGACGGGCAATCAGCCCCAGCATTTT.